Listed here is a single T cell receptor beta chain. Germline-derived CDR1 and CDR2 are SGHRS and YFSETQ. V was clipped by 4 bases and J by 4 bases; unmatched bases: 10. This CDR3 has 16 amino acids. The method was immunoSEQ multiplex PCR; TCRdb's version includes in-frame clones alone and lacks a portion of them. Of roughly 150,000 clones listed, roughly 85% were seen once; the top ten hold approximately 2%. The sample is drawn from a study of blood T cell repertoires in COVID-19. In the study overall: Collection of acute and convalescent COVID-19 samples took place in the United States, Italy and Spain.

The chain uses TRBV5-1 and TRBJ2-5; 10 positions match TRBD1. The specimen sequenced was peripheral blood. The TCR originated in a woman of 80 years or more with acute or convalescent COVID-19. The DNA of the CDR3 is TGCGCCAGCAGCACCGCGACGACAGGGGGCGCAGAGACCCAGTACTTC. As protein: CASSTATTGGAETQYF.